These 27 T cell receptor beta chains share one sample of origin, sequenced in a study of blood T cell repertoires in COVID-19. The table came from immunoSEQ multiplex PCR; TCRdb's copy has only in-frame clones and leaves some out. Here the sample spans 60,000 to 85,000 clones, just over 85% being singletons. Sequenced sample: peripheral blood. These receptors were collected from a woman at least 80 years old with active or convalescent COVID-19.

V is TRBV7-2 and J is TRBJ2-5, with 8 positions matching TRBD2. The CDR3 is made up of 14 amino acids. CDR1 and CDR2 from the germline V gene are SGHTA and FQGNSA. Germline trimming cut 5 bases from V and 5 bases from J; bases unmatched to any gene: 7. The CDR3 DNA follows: TGTGCCAGCAGCCGGGGACTAGATATGGAGACCCAGTACTTC. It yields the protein CASSRGLDMETQYF.

The CDR3 here is CASSQGLTNTEAFF. Here the CDR3 DNA reads TGCGCCAGCAGCCAGGGACTTACGAACACTGAAGCTTTCTTT. The chain carries TRBV5-1 and TRBJ1-1; weak D call: TRBD1 (5 bases). Trimming pared 4 bases from V and 1 base from J, leaving 11 bases between. The CDR3 is 14 residues long. Germline V gives CDR1 SGHRS, CDR2 YFSETQ.

The CDR3, as DNA: TGTGCCAGCGCGCAGGGGGCGTTTGATTCACCCCTCCACTTT. Protein sequence: CASAQGAFDSPLHF. The V gene is TRBV7-2, the J gene TRBJ1-6; 8 bases are shared with TRBD1. V was pared by 8 bases and J by 8 bases, with 8 bases of the junction left unmatched. The CDR3 length is 14 residues. Germline CDR1 is SGHTA and CDR2 is FQGNSA.

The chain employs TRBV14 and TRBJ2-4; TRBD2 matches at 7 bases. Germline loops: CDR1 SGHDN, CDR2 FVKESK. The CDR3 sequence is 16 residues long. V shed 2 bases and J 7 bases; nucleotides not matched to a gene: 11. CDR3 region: CASSQYREAPGNIQYF. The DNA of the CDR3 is TGTGCCAGCAGCCAATACCGGGAGGCCCCGGGGAACATTCAGTACTTC.

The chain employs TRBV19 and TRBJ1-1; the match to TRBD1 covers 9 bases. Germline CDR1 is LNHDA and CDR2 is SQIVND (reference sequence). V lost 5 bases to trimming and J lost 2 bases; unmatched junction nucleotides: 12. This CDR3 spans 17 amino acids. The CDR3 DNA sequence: TGTGCCAGTAGTCCCACCCGTTCACAGGGGGCAAACACTGAAGCTTTCTTT. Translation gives CASSPTRSQGANTEAFF.

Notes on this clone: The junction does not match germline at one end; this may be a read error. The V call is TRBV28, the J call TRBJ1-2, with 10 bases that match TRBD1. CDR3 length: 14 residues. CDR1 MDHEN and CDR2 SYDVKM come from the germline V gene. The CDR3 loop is CASSSGDRGRDTAF. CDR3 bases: TGTGCCAGCAGTTCCGGGGACAGGGGAAGGGATACTGCCTTC.

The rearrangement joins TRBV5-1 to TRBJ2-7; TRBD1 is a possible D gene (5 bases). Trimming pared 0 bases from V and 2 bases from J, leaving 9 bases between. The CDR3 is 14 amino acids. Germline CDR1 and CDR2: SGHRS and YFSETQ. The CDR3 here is CASSLGTYAYEQYF. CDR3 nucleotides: TGCGCCAGCAGCTTGGGGACATATGCCTACGAGCAGTACTTC.

This CDR3 is CAWSRGPNYEQYF. The CDR3 DNA reads as TGTGCCTGGAGTAGGGGGCCGAACTACGAGCAGTACTTC. The chain employs TRBV30 and TRBJ2-7; the match to TRBD1 covers 7 bases. The V gene end was trimmed by 2 bases and the J gene end by 3 bases; junction bases not matched to a gene: 4. This CDR3 is built from 13 residues. Germline V lookup: CDR1 GTSNPN, CDR2 SVGIG (reference sequence).

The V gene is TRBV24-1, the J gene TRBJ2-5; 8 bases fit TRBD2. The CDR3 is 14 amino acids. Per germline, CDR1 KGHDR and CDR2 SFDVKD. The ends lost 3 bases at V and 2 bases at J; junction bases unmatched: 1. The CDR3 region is CATSDRGGQETQYF. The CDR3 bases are TGTGCCACCAGTGATCGGGGGGGGCAAGAGACCCAGTACTTC.

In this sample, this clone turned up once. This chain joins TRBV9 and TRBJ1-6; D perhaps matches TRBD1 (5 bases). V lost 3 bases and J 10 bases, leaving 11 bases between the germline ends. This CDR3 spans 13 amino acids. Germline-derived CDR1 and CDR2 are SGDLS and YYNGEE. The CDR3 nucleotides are TGTGCCAGCAGCGGACAGTTGGGGTCACCCCTCCACTTT. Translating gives CASSGQLGSPLHF.

In DNA form, the CDR3 reads TGTGCCAGCAGCCCAGAGACAGGCGTTTATGGCTACACCTTC. Translated: CASSPETGVYGYTF. The chain carries TRBV5-4 and TRBJ1-2, with D perhaps TRBD1 (6 bases). The germline CDR1 and CDR2 sequences are SGHNT and YYREEE (reference sequence). Trimming took 4 bases from V and 5 from J, leaving 15 bases between them. This CDR3 comprises 14 residues.

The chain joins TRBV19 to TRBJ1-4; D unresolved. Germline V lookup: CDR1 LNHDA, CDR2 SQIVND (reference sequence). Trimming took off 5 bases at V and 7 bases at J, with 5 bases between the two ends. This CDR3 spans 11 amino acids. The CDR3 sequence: CASSLREKLFF. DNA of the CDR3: TGTGCCAGTAGTCTCCGTGAAAAACTGTTTTTT. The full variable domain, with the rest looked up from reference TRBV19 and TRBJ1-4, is DGGITQSPKYLFRKEGQNVTLSCEQNLNHDAMYWYRQDPGQGLRLIYYSQIVNDFQKGDIAEGYSVSREKKESFPLTVTSAQKNPTAFYLCASSLREKLFFGSGTQLSVL.

CDR3 sequence reads: CASSPWGRTRGQPQHF. The CDR3 coding sequence is TGTGCCAGCAGCCCTTGGGGGCGGACGCGCGGTCAGCCCCAGCATTTT. V is TRBV7-2 and J is TRBJ1-5, with D maybe TRBD1 (6 bases). V lost 5 bases and J lost 6, with 20 bases in between. Germline-derived CDR1 and CDR2 are SGHTA and FQGNSA. CDR3 size: 16 residues.

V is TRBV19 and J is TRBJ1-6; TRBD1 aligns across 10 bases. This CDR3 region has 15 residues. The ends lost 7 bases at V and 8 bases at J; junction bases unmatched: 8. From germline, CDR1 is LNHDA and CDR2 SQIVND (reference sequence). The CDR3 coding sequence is TGTGCCAGTACCTGGACAGGGGGGGAGTATTCACCCCTCCACTTT. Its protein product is CASTWTGGEYSPLHF.

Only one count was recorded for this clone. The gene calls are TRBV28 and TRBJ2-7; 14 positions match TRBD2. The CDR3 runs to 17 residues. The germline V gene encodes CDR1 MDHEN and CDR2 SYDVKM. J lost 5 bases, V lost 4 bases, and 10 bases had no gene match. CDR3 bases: TGTGCCAGCAGTTCCCCGGGACTAGCGGGAGTATCCAACGAGCAGTACTTC. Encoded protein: CASSSPGLAGVSNEQYF.

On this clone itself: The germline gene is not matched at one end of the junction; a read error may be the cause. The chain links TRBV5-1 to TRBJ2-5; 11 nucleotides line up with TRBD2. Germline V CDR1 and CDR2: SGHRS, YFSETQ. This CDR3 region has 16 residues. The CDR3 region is CASSLAWRTSGETQYF. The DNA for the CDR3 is TGCGCCAGCAGTTTGGCCTGGCGGACTAGCGGGGAGACCCAGTACTTC.

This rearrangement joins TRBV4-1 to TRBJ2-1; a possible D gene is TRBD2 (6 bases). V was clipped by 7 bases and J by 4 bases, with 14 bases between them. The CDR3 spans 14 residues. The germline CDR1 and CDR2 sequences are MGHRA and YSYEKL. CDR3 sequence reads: CASTRGGQYNEQFF. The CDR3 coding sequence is TGCGCCAGCACCCGAGGAGGGCAGTACAATGAGCAGTTCTTC.

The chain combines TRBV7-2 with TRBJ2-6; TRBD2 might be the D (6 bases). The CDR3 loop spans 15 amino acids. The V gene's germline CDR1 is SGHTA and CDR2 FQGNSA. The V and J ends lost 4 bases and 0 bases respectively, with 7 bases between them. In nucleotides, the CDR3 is TGTGCCAGCAGCTACGGGGGCTCTGGGGCCAACGTCCTGACTTTC. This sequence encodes CASSYGGSGANVLTF. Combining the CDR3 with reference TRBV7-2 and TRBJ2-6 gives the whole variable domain GAGVSQSPSNKVTEKGKDVELRCDPISGHTALYWYRQSLGQGLEFLIYFQGNSAPDKSGLPSDRFSAERTGGSVSTLTIQRTQQEDSAVYLCASSYGGSGANVLTFGAGSRLTVL.

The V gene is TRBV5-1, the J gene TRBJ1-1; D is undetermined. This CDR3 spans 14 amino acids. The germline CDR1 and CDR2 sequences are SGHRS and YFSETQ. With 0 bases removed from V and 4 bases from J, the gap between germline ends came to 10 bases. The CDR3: CASSLVAGSTEAFF. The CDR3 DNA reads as TGCGCCAGCAGCTTGGTTGCCGGTAGCACTGAAGCTTTCTTT.

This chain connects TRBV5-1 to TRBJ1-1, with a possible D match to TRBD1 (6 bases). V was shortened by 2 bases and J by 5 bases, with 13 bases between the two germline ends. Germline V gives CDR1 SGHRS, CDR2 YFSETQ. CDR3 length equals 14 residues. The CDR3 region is CASSLNTGSTEAFF. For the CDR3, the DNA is TGCGCCAGCAGCTTAAATACAGGGAGTACTGAAGCTTTCTTT.

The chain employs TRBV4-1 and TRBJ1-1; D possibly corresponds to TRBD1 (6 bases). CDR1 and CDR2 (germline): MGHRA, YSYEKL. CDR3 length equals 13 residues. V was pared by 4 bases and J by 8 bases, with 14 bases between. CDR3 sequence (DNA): TGCGCCAGCAGCCTCCAGACAGGCATGGAAGCTTTCTTT. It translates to CASSLQTGMEAFF.

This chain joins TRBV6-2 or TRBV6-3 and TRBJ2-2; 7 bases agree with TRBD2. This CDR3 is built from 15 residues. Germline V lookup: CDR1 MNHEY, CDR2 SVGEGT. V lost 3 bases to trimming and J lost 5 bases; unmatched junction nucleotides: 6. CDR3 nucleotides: TGTGCCAGCAGTTATTGGGGACTAAAAACCGGGGAGCTGTTTTTT. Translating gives CASSYWGLKTGELFF.

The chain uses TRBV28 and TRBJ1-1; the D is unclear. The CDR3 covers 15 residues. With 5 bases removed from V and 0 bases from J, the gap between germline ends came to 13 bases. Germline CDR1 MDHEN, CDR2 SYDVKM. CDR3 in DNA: TGTGCCAGCAGTCCCTCGGGATACATGAACACTGAAGCTTTCTTT. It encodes CASSPSGYMNTEAFF.

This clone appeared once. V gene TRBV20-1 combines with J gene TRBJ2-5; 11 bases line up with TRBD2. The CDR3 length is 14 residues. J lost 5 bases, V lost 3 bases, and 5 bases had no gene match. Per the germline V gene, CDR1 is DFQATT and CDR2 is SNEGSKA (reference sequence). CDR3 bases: TGCAGTGCTAGTACACTAGCGGGAGCGGAGACCCAGTACTTC. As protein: CSASTLAGAETQYF.

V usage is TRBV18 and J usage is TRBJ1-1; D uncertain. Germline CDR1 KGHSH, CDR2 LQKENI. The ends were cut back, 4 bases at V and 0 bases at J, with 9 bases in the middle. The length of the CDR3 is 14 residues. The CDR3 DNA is TGTGCCAGCTCACGGTCTAGGCTGAACACTGAAGCTTTCTTT. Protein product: CASSRSRLNTEAFF.

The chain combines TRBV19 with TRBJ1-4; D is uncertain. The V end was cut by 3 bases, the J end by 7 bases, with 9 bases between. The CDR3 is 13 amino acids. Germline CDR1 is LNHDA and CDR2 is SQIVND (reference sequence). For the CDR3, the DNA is TGTGCCAGTAGTATGGTAGGGAGTGAAAAACTGTTTTTT. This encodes CASSMVGSEKLFF.

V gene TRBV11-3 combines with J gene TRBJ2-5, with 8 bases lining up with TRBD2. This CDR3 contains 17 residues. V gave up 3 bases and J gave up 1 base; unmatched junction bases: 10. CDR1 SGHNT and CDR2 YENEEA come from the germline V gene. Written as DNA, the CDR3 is TGTGCCAGCAGCTTGGGGGAGGGTAGCGGGACCCAAGAGACCCAGTACTTC. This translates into CASSLGEGSGTQETQYF.